This T cell receptor (beta chain) was recovered during a study of blood T cell repertoires in COVID-19. About the research overall: The United States, Italy and Spain were the sources of the acute and convalescent COVID-19 samples. Sources were T cells, B-cell-depleted T cells, or PBMCs; the material itself was cDNA or gDNA.

Repertoires were generated with immunoSEQ multiplex PCR, while TCRdb's copy carries only in-frame clones and drops some. The sample yields over 150,000 clones, 87% seen once. Followed longitudinally, the Seattle patients had been enrolled during active infection. This CDR3 has 16 amino acids. From germline, CDR1 is LNHDA and CDR2 SQIVND (reference sequence). The V gene end was trimmed by 4 bases and the J gene end by 7 bases; junction bases not matched to a gene: 9. The specimen sequenced was peripheral blood. This TCR came from a woman in her 70s with COVID-19, enrolled during active disease. This chain joins TRBV19 and TRBJ2-1; 11 bases agree with TRBD2. The CDR3 loop reads CASSNLAGGLLNEQFF. DNA of the CDR3: TGTGCCAGTAGTAATTTAGCGGGGGGGCTCTTGAATGAGCAGTTCTTC.